The 32 T cell receptor beta chains presented below share a single source sample, sequenced in a study of naive and memory T cell subsets. Their recognized antigens are unknown. Study-wide points: Possibly reflecting memory cells re-expressing CD45RA, a few larger clonotypes occurred in naive repertoires, especially CD8.

Both TRBC1 and TRBC2 were covered by a beta constant-region primer of two equimolar oligonucleotides. The ligated cDNA underwent four PCR rounds using SP2 and nested alpha and beta constant-region primers. TCRdb redid the calling of the UMI-ligation and nested PCR reads with MiXCR, one entry per CDR3 protein. The sample has under 150,000 distinct CDR3 sequences; about 20% are singletons. The sequencing sample was made of naive CD8+ T cells from blood. The receptors originated from a human donor in good health.

This clonotype showed up just a few times. CDR3 coding DNA: TGTGCCAGCAGTTTAGTAAAAGGTCAGCCCCAGCATTTT. Translated: CASSLVKGQPQHF. The genes are TRBV27 and TRBJ1-5; no firm D call. The CDR3 loop spans 13 amino acids. Germline assignment: CDR1 MNHEY and CDR2 SMNVEV (reference sequence). V was clipped by 2 bases and J by 6 bases, with 8 bases between them.

The sample holds a few counts of this clonotype. The chain combines TRBV12-3 or TRBV12-4 with TRBJ2-3; 7 positions match TRBD2. V lost 3 bases and J lost 2; bases outside the gene matches: 8. The CDR3 extends over 16 amino acids. CDR3 in amino acids: CASSFLPAGNTDTQYF. DNA for the CDR3: TGTGCCAGCAGTTTTCTCCCAGCGGGAAACACAGATACGCAGTATTTT.

The rearrangement joins TRBV20-1 to TRBJ2-1; perhaps D is TRBD1 or TRBD2 (5 bases each). The V gene's germline CDR1 is DFQATT and CDR2 SNEGSKA (reference sequence). This CDR3 spans 16 amino acids. The V and J ends lost 0 bases and 8 bases respectively, with 20 bases between them. The CDR3 nucleotides are TGCAGTGCTAGAGATGTAGTTTTGGGGGTCATCGATGAGCAGTTCTTC. Amino acids: CSARDVVLGVIDEQFF.

This clonotype was picked up a small number of times. The chain recombines TRBV27 with TRBJ1-5; D may be TRBD1 (5 bases). The CDR3 has 14 residues. V was cut by 3 bases and J by 5 bases, with 11 bases left in between. CDR1 MNHEY and CDR2 SMNVEV come from the germline V gene (reference sequence). CDR3 protein: CASSFGGFYQPQHF. The CDR3 bases are TGTGCCAGCAGTTTTGGGGGGTTTTATCAGCCCCAGCATTTT.

This clonotype was counted between two and nine times. J is TRBJ1-1 and V is TRBV6-5; D might be TRBD1 (5 bases). Germline assignment: CDR1 MNHEY and CDR2 SVGAGI. The germline V and J ends were trimmed by 5 bases and 1 base, with 11 bases remaining between them. The CDR3 totals 14 residues. In DNA form, the CDR3 reads TGTGCCAGCAGTGGGGGGTTCACGAACACTGAAGCTTTCTTT. This sequence encodes CASSGGFTNTEAFF.

The rearrangement uses TRBV28 and TRBJ1-2, with 8 bases lining up with TRBD1. This CDR3 spans 13 amino acids. Trimming took 7 bases from V and 2 from J; bases not matched to a gene: 3. Germline CDR1 and CDR2: MDHEN and SYDVKM. CDR3 nucleotides: TGTGCCAGCAACAGACAGGGGAACTATGGCTACACCTTC. Amino acid sequence: CASNRQGNYGYTF.

The genes are TRBV6-1 and TRBJ2-3; TRBD2 matches 9 bases. CDR1 is MNHNS and CDR2 is SASEGT in the germline V gene. CDR3 size: 19 residues. After removal of 3 bases from V and 3 bases from J, the junction contained 16 bases not matched to a gene. CDR3 protein: CASSDYLAGAQSETDTQYF. The DNA for the CDR3 is TGTGCCAGCAGTGACTACTTAGCGGGAGCCCAATCTGAAACAGATACGCAGTATTTT.

This chain connects TRBV28 to TRBJ1-1; perhaps TRBD1 as D (6 bases). This CDR3 has 15 amino acids. CDR1 is MDHEN, CDR2 SYDVKM, per germline. V was pared by 7 bases and J by 1 base, with 16 bases between. This CDR3 is CASTLRGDGNTEAFF. The CDR3 DNA is TGTGCCAGCACCCTAAGGGGGGACGGGAACACTGAAGCTTTCTTT.

The rearrangement links TRBV7-6 to TRBJ2-3; 11 bases are shared with TRBD2. V gave up 2 bases and J gave up 0 bases; unmatched junction bases: 13. CDR1 is SGHVS and CDR2 is FNYEAQ in the germline V gene. The CDR3 is made up of 20 amino acids. CDR3 protein: CASSLPRLAGNRPSTDTQYF. Written as DNA, the CDR3 is TGTGCCAGCAGCTTACCTCGACTAGCGGGGAACCGCCCTAGCACAGATACGCAGTATTTT.

This sequence joins TRBV5-4 and TRBJ2-7; 9 nucleotides line up with TRBD2. CDR3 length: 15 residues. Germline V gene data show CDR1 as SGHNT and CDR2 as YYREEE (reference sequence). Losses at the gene ends were 2 bases for V and 3 bases for J; bases not matched to a gene: 6. As DNA, the CDR3 is TGTGCCAGCAGCTTCGAGCCTAGCGGGGTCTACGAGCAGTACTTC. Translating gives CASSFEPSGVYEQYF.

The table lists this clonotype with a few counts. The gene calls are TRBV12-3 or TRBV12-4 and TRBJ1-5; 7 nucleotides align to TRBD1. V lost 6 bases and J lost 5; bases outside the gene matches: 10. The CDR3 consists of 15 residues. DNA for the CDR3: TGTGCCAGCAGCAAACTACAGGGGAGCGATCAGCCCCAGCATTTT. Its translation is CASSKLQGSDQPQHF.

This rearrangement joins TRBV2 to TRBJ2-5; D is perhaps TRBD2 (6 bases). Germline CDR1 and CDR2: SNHLY and FYNNEI. The CDR3 loop spans 12 amino acids. Trimming removed 9 bases at V and 2 bases at J, with 10 bases between. The DNA of the CDR3 is TGTGCCAGAGGGGACTTACAAGAGACCCAGTACTTC. Translation gives CARGDLQETQYF.

This chain joins TRBV4-1 and TRBJ1-1; the D is unclear. The CDR3 length is 12 residues. The V and J ends lost 8 bases and 5 bases respectively, with 12 bases between them. Germline V gene lookup returns CDR1 MGHRA and CDR2 YSYEKL. The CDR3 is CASCGADTEAFF. CDR3 bases: TGCGCCAGCTGTGGCGCCGATACTGAAGCTTTCTTT.

The chain combines TRBV28 with TRBJ1-2; D remains ambiguous. CDR3 length: 13 residues. The germline CDR1 and CDR2 sequences are MDHEN and SYDVKM. Trimming shortened V by 3 bases and J by 4 bases, and 9 bases separated the two germline ends. The CDR3 sequence is CASSFDSSYGYTF. In DNA, the CDR3 is TGTGCCAGCAGTTTTGATTCGTCCTATGGCTACACCTTC.

This clonotype has a handful of counts. The chain employs TRBV6-6 and TRBJ2-3, with D possibly TRBD2 on 6 matching bases. V dropped 4 bases and J dropped 4 bases, with 18 bases sitting between them. Germline CDR1 and CDR2: MNHNY and SVGAGI (reference sequence). This CDR3 has 16 amino acids. The CDR3 DNA reads as TGTGCCAGCAGTTTCCCCCCGGGACTGGGGGCAGATACGCAGTATTTT. Translating it yields CASSFPPGLGADTQYF.

This clonotype occurred a few times. The CDR3 DNA sequence: TGCAGCGTCGGACACTTGGGAACGCTCGAGCAGTACTTC. Translating it yields CSVGHLGTLEQYF. The chain employs TRBV29-1 and TRBJ2-7, with a possible D match to TRBD1 (5 bases). The V end was cut by 6 bases, the J end by 6 bases, with 18 bases between. CDR3 length: 13 amino acids. Germline values: CDR1 SQVTM, CDR2 ANQGSEA.

This clonotype was counted between two and nine times. The chain couples TRBV20-1 to TRBJ1-2; tentative D call: TRBD1 (6 bases). CDR1 is DFQATT, CDR2 SNEGSKA, per germline (reference sequence). The CDR3 consists of 18 residues. The V and J ends lost 0 bases and 4 bases respectively, with 24 bases between them. CDR3 DNA: TGCAGTGCTAGAGATAGCGACAGGACCGGACATGAGGGCTATGGCTACACCTTC. Its translation is CSARDSDRTGHEGYGYTF.

The chain recombines TRBV7-9 with TRBJ2-1; 8 bases line up with TRBD2. This CDR3 region has 16 residues. V gave up 4 bases and J gave up 1 base; unmatched junction bases: 6. CDR1 and CDR2 from the germline V gene are SEHNR and FQNEAQ (reference sequence). CDR3 loop: CASSSVRGRSYNEQFF. CDR3 nucleotides: TGTGCCAGCAGCTCCGTCCGCGGGAGGTCCTACAATGAGCAGTTCTTC.

The chain employs TRBV6-5 and TRBJ2-6, with TRBD1 as a possible D gene (6 bases). The CDR3 has 20 amino acids. Germline-derived CDR1 and CDR2 are MNHEY and SVGAGI. The germline V and J ends were trimmed by 6 bases and 0 bases, with 24 bases remaining between them. The CDR3 sequence is CASSVRLAGTPDSGANVLTF. CDR3 bases: TGTGCCAGCAGCGTACGGTTGGCCGGGACACCAGACTCTGGGGCCAACGTCCTGACTTTC.

The rearrangement links TRBV27 to TRBJ1-1; D may be TRBD1 (6 bases). Trimming took 2 bases from V and 1 from J, leaving 11 bases between them. Germline values: CDR1 MNHEY, CDR2 SMNVEV (reference sequence). The CDR3 is 15 residues long. CDR3 in DNA: TGTGCCAGCAGTTTAACACAGGGTACGAACACTGAAGCTTTCTTT. Translating it yields CASSLTQGTNTEAFF.

V is TRBV15 and J is TRBJ2-3; D remains unclear. Germline V gene lookup returns CDR1 LNHNV and CDR2 YYDKDF (reference sequence). CDR3 size: 16 residues. Trimming took 0 bases from V and 2 from J, leaving 12 bases between them. The CDR3 bases are TGTGCCACCAGCAGAGATCGAGGCGGATACACAGATACGCAGTATTTT. Residues: CATSRDRGGYTDTQYF.

This clonotype was counted many times. The chain couples TRBV7-6 to TRBJ2-1, with D unresolved. Germline CDR1 reads SGHVS; CDR2 reads FNYEAQ. The CDR3 loop spans 12 amino acids. Trimming shortened V by 5 bases and J by 7 bases, and 9 bases separated the two germline ends. The CDR3 reads CASSRSGNEQFF. For the CDR3, the DNA is TGTGCCAGCAGCAGGAGTGGGAATGAGCAGTTCTTC. The variable domain in full, with the rest retrieved from reference TRBV7-6 and TRBJ2-1, is GAGVSQSPRYKVTKRGQDVALRCDPISGHVSLYWYRQALGQGPEFLTYFNYEAQQDKSGLPNDRFSAERPEGSISTLTIQRTEQRDSAMYRCASSRSGNEQFFGPGTRLTVL.

The chain couples TRBV12-3 or TRBV12-4 to TRBJ2-2; D might be TRBD2 (5 bases). With 8 bases removed from V and 5 bases from J, the gap between germline ends came to 21 bases. The CDR3 length is 16 residues. The CDR3 bases are TGTGCCAGCTCGCGCCCCGGGATTAAAGGGACCGGGGAGCTGTTTTTT. Translated, it gives CASSRPGIKGTGELFF.

The chain joins TRBV29-1 to TRBJ2-5; 9 bases align to TRBD2. Losses at the gene ends were 6 bases for V and 9 bases for J; bases not matched to a gene: 11. The V gene's germline CDR1 is SQVTM and CDR2 ANQGSEA. This CDR3 comprises 13 residues. The CDR3 loop reads CSVTREGATAQYF. The DNA of the CDR3 is TGCAGCGTAACGCGGGAGGGAGCCACGGCCCAGTACTTC.

The chain has TRBV6-4 and TRBJ2-7; TRBD2 matches at 10 bases. The germline V gene has CDR1 MRHNA and CDR2 SNTAGT. The CDR3 has 15 residues. V shed 4 bases, J shed 0 bases, and the junction held 3 bases outside the gene matches. CDR3 in amino acids: CASSARLAGSYEQYF. The DNA of the CDR3 is TGTGCCAGCAGTGCGCGACTAGCGGGCTCCTACGAGCAGTACTTC.

This clonotype was picked up a small number of times. The chain employs TRBV28 and TRBJ1-5, with TRBD1 matching over 7 bases. Germline CDR1 MDHEN, CDR2 SYDVKM. Unmatched junction bases numbered 17, after V lost 6 bases and J lost 0 bases. The CDR3 covers 19 residues. The CDR3 sequence is CASRTKGQLDTHSNQPQHF. The CDR3 DNA follows: TGTGCCAGCAGGACCAAGGGACAGTTAGACACACATAGCAATCAGCCCCAGCATTTT.

The chain combines TRBV6-5 with TRBJ2-7; no clear D gene. The V gene lost 5 bases and the J gene lost 5 bases, with 13 bases spanning the gap. The CDR3 spans 13 residues. In germline, CDR1 is MNHEY, CDR2 SVGAGI. The CDR3 sequence: CASSPVTLHEQYF. The DNA for the CDR3 is TGTGCCAGCAGTCCGGTGACCCTCCACGAGCAGTACTTC.

Turning to this clonotype: The final CDR3 position lacks the conserved phenylalanine or tryptophan, pointing to a likely read error. The rearrangement links TRBV20-1 to TRBJ2-7; TRBD1 aligns across 8 bases. Losses at the gene ends were 5 bases for V and 0 bases for J; bases not matched to a gene: 6. The CDR3 length is 14 residues. Looked up from germline, CDR1 is DFQATT and CDR2 is SNEGSKA (reference sequence). In DNA, the CDR3 is TGCAGTGCTGAAGGGACAGGATACTCCTACGAGCAGTACTCC. As protein: CSAEGTGYSYEQYS.

The chain carries TRBV29-1 and TRBJ2-2; no clear D. This CDR3 is built from 14 residues. In germline, CDR1 is SQVTM, CDR2 ANQGSEA. Trimming shortened V by 2 bases and J by 3 bases, and 10 bases separated the two germline ends. CDR3 amino acids: CSVEWVRDTGELFF. The CDR3, as DNA: TGCAGCGTTGAATGGGTTCGCGACACCGGGGAGCTGTTTTTT.

V gene TRBV11-3 combines with J gene TRBJ2-1; D call uncertain. This CDR3 has 13 residues. The germline CDR1 and CDR2 sequences are SGHNT and YENEEA. V lost 5 bases to trimming and J lost 7 bases, with 12 bases between them. The CDR3 is CASSPFSLNEQFF. The CDR3 nucleotides read TGTGCCAGCAGCCCTTTCAGCCTAAATGAGCAGTTCTTC. Full variable domain (rest looked up from reference TRBV11-3 and TRBJ2-1): EAGVVQSPRYKIIEKKQPVAFWCNPISGHNTLYWYLQNLGQGPELLIRYENEEAVDDSQLPKDRFSAERLKGVDSTLKIQPAELGDSAVYLCASSPFSLNEQFFGPGTRLTVL.

This clonotype was counted between two and nine times. This chain links TRBV7-9 with TRBJ1-2; 7 bases are shared with TRBD1. V dropped 5 bases and J dropped 2; count of bases not matched to a gene: 8. The germline V gene encodes CDR1 SEHNR and CDR2 FQNEAQ (reference sequence). The CDR3 is 15 amino acids. Written as DNA, the CDR3 is TGTGCCAGCAGCAACACAGGGGCCCCAAACTATGGCTACACCTTC. Amino acids: CASSNTGAPNYGYTF.

The chain has TRBV4-2 and TRBJ2-7, with 7 nucleotides matching TRBD1. CDR3 length: 14 residues. V shed 1 base and J 4 bases; nucleotides not matched to a gene: 4. Germline values: CDR1 LGHNA, CDR2 YNFKEQ. CDR3 sequence reads: CASSQAGTVYEQYF. The CDR3 nucleotides are TGTGCCAGCAGCCAAGCCGGGACAGTGTACGAGCAGTACTTC.